Below, 2 T cell receptor beta chains from the same sample are listed, as sequenced in a study of identical twins. TCRdb fed the 5' RACE reads into MiXCR, producing one record per CDR3 protein. The repertoire consists of 1.5 million to 2 million distinct CDR3 sequences, with 32% occurring once and the leading ten covering over 0.25%. Sequences were obtained from cord blood. Receptors originate from a newborn girl in good health.

The chain couples TRBV20-1 to TRBJ2-1, with 10 positions matching TRBD2. Germline values: CDR1 DFQATT, CDR2 SNEGSKA (reference sequence). Trimming removed 6 bases from V and 3 bases from J; junction bases left unmatched: 11. This CDR3 has 16 amino acids. The CDR3 nucleotides are TGCAGTGCCCATCCCCCCTCTAGCGGGGGCTACAATGAGCAGTTCTTC. This translates into CSAHPPSSGGYNEQFF.

This clonotype was observed a few times. The V and J genes are TRBV6-2 or TRBV6-3 and TRBJ1-5; 8 positions agree with TRBD1. The germline V gene has CDR1 MNHEY and CDR2 SVGEGT. With 5 bases clipped from V and 4 bases from J, the junction kept 19 bases outside the gene matches. The CDR3 has 19 amino acids. CDR3 residues: CASSPHPTPDRGLNQPQHF. For the CDR3, the DNA is TGTGCCAGCAGTCCCCATCCCACACCCGACAGGGGCTTGAATCAGCCCCAGCATTTT.